The rows below give T cell receptor beta chains drawn from one sample of a study of identical twins. Each CDR3 protein gets one entry after TCRdb re-called the 5' RACE reads with MiXCR. The sample carries under 350,000 distinct CDR3 sequences, roughly 10% recorded once. The same sample was also used in a study of yellow fever vaccine responses in identical twins.

Specimen: CD8+ T cells sorted from blood. The source is a woman younger than 30 in good health. Both conserved end residues are part of each CDR3. The D gene is left open where the match is weak. Part of the rows lack a size; the others show once, few, many or a class for expanded clones.

j_gene: TRBJ2-1; abundance: few; d_gene: .; v_gene: TRBV29-1; CDR3nt: TGCAGCGCCCGCCTGCCCAATGAGCAGTTCTTC; CDR3aa: CSARLPNEQFF
j_gene: TRBJ1-2; abundance: few; d_gene: .; v_gene: TRBV30; CDR3nt: TGTGCCTGGAGTAGTCTTAACTATGGCTACACCTTC; CDR3aa: CAWSSLNYGYTF
j_gene: TRBJ2-3; abundance: many; d_gene: .; v_gene: TRBV25-1; CDR3nt: TGTGCCAGCAGAGGGGGGGGGACAGCAGATACGCAGTATTTT; CDR3aa: CASRGGGTADTQYF
j_gene: TRBJ2-7; abundance: few; d_gene: TRBD1; v_gene: TRBV11-2; CDR3nt: TGTGCCAGCAACGACCCCCCCTCAGGGGGCCTTCTCGGCTACGAGCAGTACTTC; CDR3aa: CASNDPPSGGLLGYEQYF
j_gene: TRBJ2-2; abundance: few; d_gene: TRBD2; v_gene: TRBV7-9; CDR3nt: TGTGCCAGCAGCTGGTCTAGCGGGGGAAACACCGGGGAGCTGTTTTTT; CDR3aa: CASSWSSGGNTGELFF
j_gene: TRBJ1-5; abundance: .; d_gene: .; v_gene: TRBV5-1; CDR3nt: TGCGCCAGCAGCCCGGCGGCAGTAACGAATCAGCCCCAGCATTTT; CDR3aa: CASSPAAVTNQPQHF
j_gene: TRBJ2-7; abundance: .; d_gene: .; v_gene: TRBV6-5; CDR3nt: TGTGCCAGCAGTTACCCCGGGGCACCCACCTACGAGCAGTACTTC; CDR3aa: CASSYPGAPTYEQYF
j_gene: TRBJ2-7; abundance: few; d_gene: .; v_gene: TRBV29-1; CDR3nt: TGCAGCGTTGAAGGAGGGCTAGACACCTACGAGCAGTACTTC; CDR3aa: CSVEGGLDTYEQYF
j_gene: TRBJ2-3; abundance: many; d_gene: .; v_gene: TRBV7-2; CDR3nt: TGTGCCAGCAGCTTATTAGATACGCAGTATTTT; CDR3aa: CASSLLDTQYF
j_gene: TRBJ2-7; abundance: .; d_gene: .; v_gene: TRBV5-4; CDR3nt: TGTGCCAGCAGCCGGACGGCGTCTTTGGACGAGCAGTACTTC; CDR3aa: CASSRTASLDEQYF
j_gene: TRBJ1-2; abundance: many; d_gene: .; v_gene: TRBV12-3/TRBV12-4; CDR3nt: TGTGCCAGCAGTTTATACAGGGAGGTAAGCTATGGCTACACCTTC; CDR3aa: CASSLYREVSYGYTF
j_gene: TRBJ1-2; abundance: .; d_gene: TRBD1; v_gene: TRBV28; CDR3nt: TGTGCCAGCAGTCCCGGGACAGGAACCTATGGCTACACCTTC; CDR3aa: CASSPGTGTYGYTF
j_gene: TRBJ2-1; abundance: .; d_gene: TRBD2; v_gene: TRBV4-1; CDR3nt: TGCGCCAGCAGCACGACTAGCGGGTTCAATGAGCAGTTCTTC; CDR3aa: CASSTTSGFNEQFF
j_gene: TRBJ2-1; abundance: many; d_gene: .; v_gene: TRBV12-3/TRBV12-4; CDR3nt: TGTGCCAGCAGTTTAGCAATGATGGGAGGTGAGCAGTTCTTC; CDR3aa: CASSLAMMGGEQFF
j_gene: TRBJ1-1; abundance: .; d_gene: .; v_gene: TRBV5-4; CDR3nt: TGTGCCAGCAGGGGGGGGGCGATGTTGAACACTGAAGCTTTCTTT; CDR3aa: CASRGGAMLNTEAFF
j_gene: TRBJ2-7; abundance: few; d_gene: .; v_gene: TRBV7-9; CDR3nt: TGTGCCAGCAGCTTAGGTGGACGTGAATACTACGAGCAGTACTTC; CDR3aa: CASSLGGREYYEQYF
j_gene: TRBJ1-2; abundance: .; d_gene: .; v_gene: TRBV6-1; CDR3nt: TGTGCCAGCAGCGATCTGGGCTATGGCTACACCTTC; CDR3aa: CASSDLGYGYTF
j_gene: TRBJ2-7; abundance: few; d_gene: .; v_gene: TRBV6-5; CDR3nt: TGTGCCAGCGGTGCCGGGCCTTACGAGCAGTACTTC; CDR3aa: CASGAGPYEQYF
j_gene: TRBJ2-1; abundance: many; d_gene: TRBD2; v_gene: TRBV12-3/TRBV12-4; CDR3nt: TGTGCCAGCAGTTTACCCATGGGGGATGAGATAGCGGGAGTAGGGGATGAGCAGTTCTTC; CDR3aa: CASSLPMGDEIAGVGDEQFF
j_gene: TRBJ2-2; abundance: many; d_gene: .; v_gene: TRBV18; CDR3nt: TGTGCCAACCGGGACGGGAACACCGGGGAGCTGTTTTTT; CDR3aa: CANRDGNTGELFF
j_gene: TRBJ2-3; abundance: .; d_gene: TRBD2; v_gene: TRBV14; CDR3nt: TGTGCCAGCAGTCCGGGACTAGGGACCACAGATACGCAGTATTTT; CDR3aa: CASSPGLGTTDTQYF
j_gene: TRBJ1-1; abundance: many; d_gene: TRBD1; v_gene: TRBV29-1; CDR3nt: TGCAGCGCGACAGGGGGGACTGAAGCTTTCTTT; CDR3aa: CSATGGTEAFF
j_gene: TRBJ2-5; abundance: .; d_gene: TRBD2; v_gene: TRBV15; CDR3nt: TGTGCCACCAGCAGAGACGCGGGGGGACAAGAGACCCAGTACTTC; CDR3aa: CATSRDAGGQETQYF
j_gene: TRBJ2-7; abundance: many; d_gene: .; v_gene: TRBV28; CDR3nt: TGTGCCACCTGGGACCCGGCGTACGAGCAGTACTTC; CDR3aa: CATWDPAYEQYF
j_gene: TRBJ2-1; abundance: few; d_gene: TRBD2; v_gene: TRBV18; CDR3nt: TGTGCCAGCTCATCGTTAGCGGGAGAAGGAGGGTCGGATGAGCAGTTCTTC; CDR3aa: CASSSLAGEGGSDEQFF
j_gene: TRBJ2-5; abundance: few; d_gene: TRBD2; v_gene: TRBV7-9; CDR3nt: TGTGCCAGCAGCTTCCCCCCCATGGCGGGGGAACAAGAGACCCAGTACTTC; CDR3aa: CASSFPPMAGEQETQYF
j_gene: TRBJ2-5; abundance: .; d_gene: TRBD2; v_gene: TRBV7-8; CDR3nt: TGTGCCAGCAGCTCCCTCGGGAGGTCAGAGACCCAGTACTTC; CDR3aa: CASSSLGRSETQYF
j_gene: TRBJ2-7; abundance: many; d_gene: .; v_gene: TRBV7-8; CDR3nt: TGTGCCAGCAGCCTAGACAGCCTGACCTACGAGCAGTACTTC; CDR3aa: CASSLDSLTYEQYF
j_gene: TRBJ2-2; abundance: many; d_gene: .; v_gene: TRBV28; CDR3nt: TGTGCCAGCAGACAACGCCCGGGACTCGATAGATCACCCGGGGAGCTGTTTTTT; CDR3aa: CASRQRPGLDRSPGELFF
j_gene: TRBJ2-7; abundance: .; d_gene: .; v_gene: TRBV5-4; CDR3nt: TGTGCCAGCAGCCCAAGGCCGGGAGACGAGCAGTACTTC; CDR3aa: CASSPRPGDEQYF
j_gene: TRBJ2-7; abundance: .; d_gene: TRBD1; v_gene: TRBV6-1; CDR3nt: TGTGCCAGCAGCCCAAGAACCGGGACAGGGACGACCTACGAGCAGTACTTC; CDR3aa: CASSPRTGTGTTYEQYF
j_gene: TRBJ2-1; abundance: few; d_gene: .; v_gene: TRBV5-6; CDR3nt: TGTGCCAGCAGCTTGGTACTTCAGGGCTATTACAATGAGCAGTTCTTC; CDR3aa: CASSLVLQGYYNEQFF
j_gene: TRBJ2-5; abundance: few; d_gene: .; v_gene: TRBV5-1; CDR3nt: TGCGCCAGCAGCTTGGGGGAGGACAGGAGAGAGACCCAGTACTTC; CDR3aa: CASSLGEDRRETQYF
j_gene: TRBJ2-7; abundance: .; d_gene: .; v_gene: TRBV5-5; CDR3nt: TGTGCCAGCAGCCCCGGGTACACATACGAGCAGTACTTC; CDR3aa: CASSPGYTYEQYF
j_gene: TRBJ2-7; abundance: few; d_gene: .; v_gene: TRBV4-1; CDR3nt: TGCGCCAGCAGCCAAGACCCAGGGAGCTCCTACGAGCAGTACTTC; CDR3aa: CASSQDPGSSYEQYF
j_gene: TRBJ2-3; abundance: .; d_gene: .; v_gene: TRBV7-3; CDR3nt: TGTGCCAGCAGCCTGATAGAGGGGACGCAGTATTTT; CDR3aa: CASSLIEGTQYF
j_gene: TRBJ2-2; abundance: few; d_gene: TRBD1; v_gene: TRBV7-3; CDR3nt: TGTGCCAGCAGCTTAATTGGTGGGGGACAGGGGGCGACCGGGGAGCTGTTTTTT; CDR3aa: CASSLIGGGQGATGELFF
j_gene: TRBJ1-5; abundance: .; d_gene: .; v_gene: TRBV12-3/TRBV12-4; CDR3nt: TGTGCCAGCAGCGCAGTCTGGGGGTCGCGGCCCCAGCATTTT; CDR3aa: CASSAVWGSRPQHF
j_gene: TRBJ2-5; abundance: many; d_gene: TRBD2; v_gene: TRBV20-1; CDR3nt: TGCAGTGCTAGAGACGGCGGGGGTTCTATGGAGACCCAGTACTTC; CDR3aa: CSARDGGGSMETQYF
j_gene: TRBJ2-7; abundance: .; d_gene: .; v_gene: TRBV6-1; CDR3nt: TGTGCCAGCAAGCTGGGTAACACCTACGAGCAGTACTTC; CDR3aa: CASKLGNTYEQYF
j_gene: TRBJ2-2; abundance: .; d_gene: .; v_gene: TRBV6-2/TRBV6-3; CDR3nt: TGTGCCAGCAGTTCCACTCTACAGGGAATCGGGGAGCTGTTTTTT; CDR3aa: CASSSTLQGIGELFF
j_gene: TRBJ2-1; abundance: few; d_gene: .; v_gene: TRBV27; CDR3nt: TGTGCCAGCAGTCCGTGGGTCGGGTACAATGAGCAGTTCTTC; CDR3aa: CASSPWVGYNEQFF
j_gene: TRBJ2-7; abundance: few; d_gene: TRBD2; v_gene: TRBV9; CDR3nt: TGTGCCAGCAACCCGACTAGCGGTTACGAGCAGTACTTC; CDR3aa: CASNPTSGYEQYF